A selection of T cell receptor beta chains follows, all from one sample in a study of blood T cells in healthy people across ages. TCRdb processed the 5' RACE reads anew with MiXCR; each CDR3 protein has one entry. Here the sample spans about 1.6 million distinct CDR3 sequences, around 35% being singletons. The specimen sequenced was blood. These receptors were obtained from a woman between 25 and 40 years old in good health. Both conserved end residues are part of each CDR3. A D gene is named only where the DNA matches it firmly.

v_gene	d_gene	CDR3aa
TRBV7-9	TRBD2	CASIKGLAGGRTDTQYF
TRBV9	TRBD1	CASSASTGTNEKLFF
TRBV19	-	CTSSVLSRGTEAFF
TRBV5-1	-	CASSLGGGAHGYTF
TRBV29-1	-	CSGLRQLSMTDTQYF
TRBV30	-	CAWSAHGGAVDTQYF
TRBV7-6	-	CASSLSAAYEQYF
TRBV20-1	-	CSARNVDRGYEQYF
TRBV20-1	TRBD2	CSARDSSGVETQYF
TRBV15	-	CATGPRAWDQETQYF
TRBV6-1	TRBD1	CASSGRDSNSNQPQHF
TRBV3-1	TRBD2	CASSSRGAGDQETQYF
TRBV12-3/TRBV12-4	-	CASSLTAVDEQYF
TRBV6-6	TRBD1	CASSYPGTAGTGELFF
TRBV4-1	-	CASSQPDTDTQYF
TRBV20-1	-	CSARYQLDGAKNIQYF
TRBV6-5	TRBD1	CASSYRTGDQPQRF
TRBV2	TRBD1	CASARDRGQTLFF
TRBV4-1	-	CASSQDIGGRVETQYF
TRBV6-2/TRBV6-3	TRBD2	CASRLSGRYPNEQFF